This T cell receptor beta chain was captured by sequencing in a study of cytomegalovirus exposure and HLA in healthy donors (dated by TCRdb to about 2017). A note on the overall study: According to an earlier analysis of several hundred of the donors, some 180 million T cells yielded 95 million to 140 million unique TCR beta sequences and approximately 300 Gb of sequence data. An early release covering roughly 640 HLA-typed donors comprised approximately 300 gigabases of sequencing data and 85 million or so unique TCR sequences. Of the roughly 400 genotyped donors, approximately 82% fell in the genetic ancestry cluster associated with self-reported Caucasian donors. The study was designed to test whether signatures of past pathogen exposure could be identified by cataloging public T cell receptors. The study profiled the T cell repertoires of 500 to 800 subjects by immunosequencing and related them to cytomegalovirus serostatus. A separate validation cohort of about 110 different subjects was used in addition to the roughly 700-subject first cohort. The study combined high-throughput TCR immunosequencing, statistical association of individual TCRs with disease status, and machine learning to predict cytomegalovirus infection status. To study patterns of TCR occurrence, a later analysis re-analyzed previously published TCR beta repertoires from 500 to 850 donors and added high-resolution HLA genotyping. In the later analysis, no new phenotypic data were used to find candidate immune exposures; instead, reliance was placed on TCR beta sequences and their occurrence across donors. An earlier analysis of some 500 of the donors used high-throughput TCR beta sequencing to judge whether each TCR beta V gene segment behaved as functional or pseudogenic. Donor age, sex, ethnicity and CMV serostatus were compiled alongside the repertoire data. A later genetic analysis took genome-wide SNP genotypes for about 55% of the roughly 670 donors and used that subset as a discovery cohort. All discovery cohort repertoires had been generated using a single sequencing platform. HLA typing covered class I and class II loci at four-digit resolution. Typing coverage differed by locus: A, B, C, DRB1 and DQB1 were typed in about 620-640 donors, DQA1 in 500 to 550, DPA1 in approximately 610, and DPB1 in roughly 470. Because of strong linkage in the cohort, a handful of DR-DQ haplotypes were treated as single units for association and clustering. Among some 400 genotyped donors of the cohort, an average of approximately 220,000 unique TCR beta nucleotide sequences was sequenced per donor, of which about 18% were non-productive. The research as a whole found: A later genetic analysis associated a missense DCLRE1C variant with V-gene and J-gene trimming of TCR beta chains, and an independent cohort replicated the association. The study listed over 150 TCR beta chains as associated with cytomegalovirus. Some IMGT-functional V segments, including TRBV6-2 and TRBV6-3, could not be distinguished by the 87-base-pair reads and were therefore excluded. According to a later analysis, parvovirus B19, influenza, CMV and Epstein-Barr virus appeared linked to several top co-occurrence clusters. Broadly in line with IMGT annotations, most TCR beta V segments showed up in productive rearrangements about 90% or about 30% of the time in an earlier analysis of 587 of the donors. Most TCR sequences were seen in very few donors, while some public TCRs were found in many individuals. When HLA alleles, especially DR and DQ, strongly co-occurred, TCR associations were difficult to assign to individual alleles. The classifier was reported to diagnose cytomegalovirus status with high specificity and sensitivity in both the original cohort and the validation cohort. A later analysis found that HLA-associated TCR beta chains were more clonally expanded and had lower generation probabilities than equally common non-associated chains. According to a later genetic analysis, donors in an Asian-associated ancestry cluster had fewer N-insertions in productive TCRs than the approximately 700-donor mean. For the cohort, immune exposure information was limited to CMV serostatus. A cluster of highly shared sequence variants was judged likely to be a technical artifact of the sequencing pipeline. Correlated functional status among segregating V segments might be attributable to linkage disequilibrium, but an unknown experimental factor could not be ruled out. The earlier analysis of approximately 540 of the donors excluded roughly 17 rarely observed V segments, including chromosome 9 orphons, because counts were too low. The presence/absence analyses assumed that sequencing depth was roughly uniform across donors, and that assumption may not be true. In a later analysis, around 15,000 TCR beta sequences were associated with specific HLA alleles at a false discovery rate of 0.05. In a later analysis, most CMV-associated TCR beta chains were found to appear HLA-restricted, with HLA associations seemingly driven largely by CMV exposure. A further reported finding was that TCR beta sequences accurately predicted the HLA-A and HLA-B alleles for most subjects in the first cohort. According to the authors, the approach could potentially be generalized to other disease states and immunological phenotypes. Because HLA typing was missing for some donors at each locus, association tests included only the typed subset. A later analysis found that TCR association rates varied across HLA loci, with DRB1 alleles showing the most associated TCRs and HLA-C alleles the fewest. In vitro tests confirmed that a few of the cytomegalovirus-associated TCR beta chains recognize cytomegalovirus antigens. Only TCR beta chains were sequenced in this cohort, and the absence of alpha or paired-chain data limited detectable features.

Library creation used the immunoSEQ multiplex PCR assay. The multiplex PCR relied on a mix of 60 forward primers for TCR Vbeta segments and 13 reverse primers for TCR Jbeta segments. A multiplex PCR assay on genomic DNA amplified the CDR3 region of rearranged TCR beta genes. Amplified TCR beta libraries were sequenced as 87-base-pair reads on the Illumina HiSeq System. The authors' pipeline ran thus. Across the 670 or so repertoires, a later analysis counted approximately 75 million unique TCR beta chains, about 10 million of which were shared by at least two donors. A nearest-neighbor algorithm error-corrected the raw reads and collapsed the reads into unique sequences, merging closely related sequences to remove PCR and sequencing errors. CDR3 sequences were aligned to IMGT reference sequences to assign V, D and J gene segments. For a sequence to be retained, a match of at least six nucleotides to both a V gene segment and a J gene segment was required. Rearrangements were classified as productive when the CDR3 lacked stop codons and remained in frame with V and J, and all other rearrangements were classified as non-productive. CDR3 was defined by IMGT convention, running from the second conserved V-encoded cysteine to the conserved J-encoded phenylalanine. The earlier analysis of approximately 590 of the donors excluded any sequence lacking an unambiguous match to a single V gene segment. An earlier analysis of fewer than 650 of the donors classified V segments as functional when productive rearrangements were above 56.7% and as segregating when the standard deviation between donors was above 5%. A statistical classification framework was developed to diagnose cytomegalovirus status using the catalog of TCR beta chain sequences. V and J gene assignment, in a later analysis, came from comparing TCR nucleotide sequences with IMGT/GENE-DB human TR gene sequences. In a later analysis, CDR3 sequences and most-parsimonious VDJ recombination scenarios were assigned using the TCRdist pipeline. A later analysis defined each TCR beta chain by its CDR3 amino acid sequence plus V-gene family, and excluded reads lacking a unique V-gene family. In a later analysis, nearly 600 highly shared, low-generation-probability nucleotide sequences were removed to address suspected cross-contamination and a sequencing artifact. In a later analysis, a clonal expansion index was calculated for each public chain from normalized within-repertoire ranks of inferred template counts. In a later analysis, generation probabilities were computed with a VDJ recombination model fitted to out-of-frame rearrangements, and the resulting probabilities were checked against IGoR. A later analysis scored TCR-TCR, TCR-HLA and TCR-CMV co-occurrence with hypergeometric tests, applying a repertoire-size bias correction to TCR pairs. False discovery rates were estimated in a later analysis by permuting HLA or CMV assignments 20 times. In a later analysis, co-occurring TCRs were grouped with DBSCAN, and TCRdist sequence similarity was added when clustering was performed within HLA-allele-positive subsets. For co-occurrence clustering, repertoires with fewer than 30,000 or more than 120,000 public chains were excluded, along with roughly 5 repertoires with anomalous nucleotide sharing. As stored in TCRdb, this immuneACCESS dataset retains in-frame rearrangements with V and J assigned. A fraction of the clones does not appear; measured against another copy, unresolved V genes explain less than half of the discrepancy, and the remainder lacks a known reason. The V and J calls and clone size come from that table; D and trimming were worked out from the DNA. Counted in this sample were about 180,000 clones; about 80% of them appeared once. The ten largest clones represent 2% to 2.5% of the sample.

In total, approximately 610 healthy bone marrow donors made up the cohort. Cohort members were all nominally healthy when sampled, although unrecorded immune exposures were likely present. The donor was CMV seronegative and belonged to the group of 352 seronegative cohort members. Each donor provided a peripheral blood sample, and peripheral blood mononuclear cells were used for TCR beta sequencing. The Qiagen DNeasy Blood Extraction Kit was used to extract genomic DNA from the blood cell samples. With respect to this clone: Its antigen target is currently unknown. Per-base quality was not reported, and no clone a single base away is much larger than it.

Trimmed from V: 5 bases; trimmed from J: 9 bases; junction bases lacking a gene match: 10. The germline V gene (reference sequence) provides CDR1 MNHEY and CDR2 SMNVEV. Including the terminal cysteine and phenylalanine, the CDR3 comprises 15 residues. Of the read, only the CDR3 DNA is kept; its 45 bases are in frame from base 1. Recombination joined TRBV27 with TRBJ1-2; the central 12 bases match TRBD1. The TCR sequence derives from a man in his fifties or sixties in good health and CMV-seronegative. Sequenced material: PBMCs. The CDR3 region: CASSQTGTGGSSYTF. The sequenced DNA: TGTGCCAGCAGTCAGACGGGGACAGGGGGCTCTAGCTACACCTTC.